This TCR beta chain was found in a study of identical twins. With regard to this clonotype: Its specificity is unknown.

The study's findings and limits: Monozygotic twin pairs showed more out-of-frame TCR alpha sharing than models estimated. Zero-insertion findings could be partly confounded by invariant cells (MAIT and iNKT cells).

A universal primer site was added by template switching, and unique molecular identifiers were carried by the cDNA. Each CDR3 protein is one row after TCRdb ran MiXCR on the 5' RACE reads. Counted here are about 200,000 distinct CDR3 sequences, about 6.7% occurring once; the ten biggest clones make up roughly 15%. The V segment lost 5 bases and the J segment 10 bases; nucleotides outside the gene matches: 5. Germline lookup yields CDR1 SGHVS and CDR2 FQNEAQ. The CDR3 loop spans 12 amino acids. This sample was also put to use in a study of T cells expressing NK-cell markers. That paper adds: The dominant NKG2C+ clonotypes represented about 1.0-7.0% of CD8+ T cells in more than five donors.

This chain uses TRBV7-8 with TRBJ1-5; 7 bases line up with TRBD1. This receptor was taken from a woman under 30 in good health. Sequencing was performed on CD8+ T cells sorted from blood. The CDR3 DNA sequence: TGTGCCAGCAGCCCCTCAGGGGGTCCCCAGCATTTT. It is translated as CASSPSGGPQHF.